This TCR beta chain was sequenced in a study of post-analysis software for immune sequencing data. General study findings and limits: The five TRBV segments detected at higher frequency in patients than in controls included TRBV5-6, TRBV5-1 and TRBV20-1.

The V gene's germline CDR1 is MGHRA and CDR2 YSYEKL. V lost 0 bases to trimming and J lost 9 bases, with 18 bases between them. CDR3 length equals 16 residues. On this clonotype itself: The target antigen is unknown.

Researchers reported that TCR beta cDNA libraries carried unique molecular identifiers. TCRdb analysed the PCR reads with MiXCR anew, one entry per CDR3 protein. The top ten hold around 10% of the sample, which has approximately 630,000 distinct CDR3 sequences, more than 50% seen once. The source is a girl aged 2-9 years with multiple sclerosis. The specimen sequenced was blood. The rearrangement joins TRBV4-1 to TRBJ2-1, with D possibly matching TRBD1 (6 bases). The CDR3: CASSQEGGRGFAEQFF. The DNA for the CDR3 is TGCGCCAGCAGCCAAGAAGGAGGCAGGGGCTTTGCTGAGCAGTTCTTC.